The 16 T cell receptor beta chains reported below all come from one sample, sequenced in a study of CD8 T cells in ankylosing spondylitis. A single record per CDR3 protein comes from TCRdb applying MiXCR to the 5' RACE reads. Of around 280,000 distinct CDR3 sequences listed, around 19% are singletons. Sequenced input: blood, either unsorted or a sorted T cell fraction (not recorded which). The receptors come from a male donor with ankylosing spondylitis or in good health (not recorded which).

The chain has TRBV10-3 and TRBJ2-2, with D possibly matching TRBD2 (5 bases). The CDR3 length is 11 residues. V lost 9 bases to trimming and J lost 4 bases, with 6 bases between them. CDR1 is ENHRY and CDR2 is SYGVKD in the germline V gene. The CDR3 DNA reads as TGTGCCATTGGACTCACCGGGGAGCTGTTTTTT. Its translation is CAIGLTGELFF.

J is TRBJ1-2 and V is TRBV27; D is uncertain. V dropped 4 bases and J dropped 2 bases, with 17 bases sitting between them. Germline V gene data show CDR1 as MNHEY and CDR2 as SMNVEV (reference sequence). The CDR3 runs 16 residues. The CDR3 DNA reads as TGTGCCAGCAGTTCAATCTGGGAGGATAGAAACTATGGCTACACCTTC. The encoded protein is CASSSIWEDRNYGYTF.

The chain links TRBV2 to TRBJ2-7; 9 nucleotides agree with TRBD2. The CDR3 totals 14 residues. The V and J ends lost 7 bases and 7 bases, in that order; junction bases with no gene match: 11. The germline CDR1 and CDR2 sequences are SNHLY and FYNNEI. CDR3 sequence: CASTLGLAQDEQYV. The CDR3 bases are TGTGCCAGCACGCTAGGACTAGCGCAAGATGAGCAGTACGTC.

CDR3 in amino acids: CATSPEGYQPQHF. The CDR3 DNA sequence: TGTGCCACCAGCCCAGAAGGGTATCAGCCCCAGCATTTT. This sequence joins TRBV6-4 and TRBJ1-5; D gene uncertain. The CDR3 totals 13 residues. The germline V gene encodes CDR1 MRHNA and CDR2 SNTAGT. V was clipped by 10 bases and J by 5 bases, with 15 bases between them.

This clonotype was detected only a few times. V usage is TRBV12-3 or TRBV12-4 and J usage is TRBJ1-6; 7 nucleotides line up with TRBD1. The CDR3 sequence is 11 residues long. J lost 16 bases, V lost 4 bases, and 4 bases had no gene match. The CDR3 is CASSWGTELHF. Written as DNA, the CDR3 is TGTGCCAGCAGTTGGGGGACAGAACTCCACTTT.

This clonotype appeared many times. The CDR3 loop reads CASSLIRGGDNEQFF. CDR3 DNA: TGTGCCAGCAGTTTAATCCGGGGGGGGGACAATGAGCAGTTCTTC. This chain links TRBV12-3 or TRBV12-4 with TRBJ2-1, with 8 nucleotides matching TRBD2. This CDR3 is 15 amino acids long. The V segment lost 2 bases and the J segment 5 bases; nucleotides outside the gene matches: 5.

The sample holds many counts of this clonotype. The rearrangement uses TRBV6-1 and TRBJ2-2; D remains unclear. V was trimmed by 6 bases and J by 0 bases, leaving 8 bases between them. The CDR3 contains 14 residues. Germline loops: CDR1 MNHNS, CDR2 SASEGT. The CDR3 DNA sequence: TGTGCCAGCAGCGGCGGCGCGAACACCGGGGAGCTGTTTTTT. This gives the protein CASSGGANTGELFF.

The sample holds a few counts of this clonotype. The chain joins TRBV28 to TRBJ2-3; D is unclear. Deletions cut 2 bases from V and 6 bases from J, with 12 bases between. Per germline, CDR1 MDHEN and CDR2 SYDVKM. CDR3 length: 14 amino acids. CDR3 protein: CASSLRMGMDTQYF. CDR3 nucleotide sequence: TGTGCCAGCAGTTTAAGAATGGGAATGGATACGCAGTATTTT.

Only a few counts were recorded for this clonotype. V usage is TRBV19 and J usage is TRBJ2-1, with 9 positions matching TRBD2. After removal of 6 bases from V and 4 bases from J, the junction contained 4 bases not matched to a gene. This CDR3 region has 14 residues. CDR1 and CDR2 (germline): LNHDA, SQIVND (reference sequence). CDR3 in amino acids: CASRSSGRYNEQFF. For the CDR3, the DNA is TGTGCCAGTAGGAGTAGCGGGAGATACAATGAGCAGTTCTTC.

This chain links TRBV7-2 with TRBJ1-6, with D hard to call. The V gene lost 5 bases and the J gene lost 9 bases, with 20 bases spanning the gap. The CDR3 totals 16 residues. CDR1 and CDR2 from the germline V gene are SGHTA and FQGNSA. The DNA for the CDR3 is TGTGCCAGCAGCCTGGGCCCCTCTGGGAAGGGTTCACCCCTCCACTTT. Residues: CASSLGPSGKGSPLHF.

This clonotype was counted many times. The rearrangement joins TRBV5-1 to TRBJ2-3; the match to TRBD2 covers 13 bases. Per the germline V gene, CDR1 is SGHRS and CDR2 is YFSETQ. The CDR3 extends over 19 amino acids. With V trimmed by 4 bases and J by 2 bases, 13 bases remained unmatched. The CDR3 nucleotides read TGCGCCAGCAGCCCGGGGACTAGCGGGGTCCGCTTTGTCACAGATACGCAGTATTTT. Protein sequence: CASSPGTSGVRFVTDTQYF.

The chain links TRBV12-3 or TRBV12-4 to TRBJ1-6; TRBD1 is a possible D gene (5 bases). V was shortened by 6 bases and J by 7 bases, with 13 bases between the two germline ends. The CDR3 has 14 residues. DNA for the CDR3: TGTGCCAGCAGCTTGGCACAGGTGAATTCACCCCTCCACTTT. Encoded protein: CASSLAQVNSPLHF.

The chain uses TRBV9 and TRBJ1-2, with TRBD1 as a possible D gene (6 bases). The germline V gene encodes CDR1 SGDLS and CDR2 YYNGEE. V was trimmed by 0 bases and J by 4 bases, leaving 10 bases between them. This CDR3 contains 14 residues. This chain's CDR3 is CASSVGGGPYGYTF. The CDR3 DNA reads TGTGCCAGCAGCGTAGGAGGGGGGCCCTATGGCTACACCTTC. The full variable domain, completed using reference TRBV9 and TRBJ1-2, is DSGVTQTPKHLITATGQRVTLRCSPRSGDLSVYWYQQSLDQGLQFLIQYYNGEERAKGNILERFSAQQFPDLHSELNLSSLELGDSALYFCASSVGGGPYGYTFGSGTRLTVV.

The rearrangement joins TRBV4-2 to TRBJ1-3; D is ambiguous. This CDR3 has 17 residues. Germline CDR1 and CDR2: LGHNA and YNFKEQ. Trimming took 0 bases from V and 1 from J, leaving 13 bases between them. In DNA form, the CDR3 reads TGTGCCAGCAGCCAAGATCAAGGCAGGAGGTCTGGAAACACCATATATTTT. It codes for CASSQDQGRRSGNTIYF.

This clonotype was observed a handful of times. The rearrangement joins TRBV4-1 to TRBJ1-5; no reliable D call. Germline CDR1 reads MGHRA; CDR2 reads YSYEKL. This CDR3 region has 16 residues. V shed 0 bases and J shed 2 bases, with 11 bases lying between them. CDR3 sequence reads: CASSQDPGGGNQPQHF. The DNA for the CDR3 is TGCGCCAGCAGCCAAGACCCGGGTGGCGGCAATCAGCCCCAGCATTTT.

This clonotype has a handful of counts. This rearrangement joins TRBV20-1 to TRBJ1-6, with 9 bases identical to TRBD1. Trimming cost V 3 bases and J 10 bases; bases outside gene matches: 10. The CDR3 has 15 amino acids. The germline CDR1 and CDR2 sequences are DFQATT and SNEGSKA (reference sequence). The CDR3 DNA reads as TGCAGTGCTAGTGGCAGACAGGGGGTTGGGTCACCCCTCCACTTT. It specifies CSASGRQGVGSPLHF.